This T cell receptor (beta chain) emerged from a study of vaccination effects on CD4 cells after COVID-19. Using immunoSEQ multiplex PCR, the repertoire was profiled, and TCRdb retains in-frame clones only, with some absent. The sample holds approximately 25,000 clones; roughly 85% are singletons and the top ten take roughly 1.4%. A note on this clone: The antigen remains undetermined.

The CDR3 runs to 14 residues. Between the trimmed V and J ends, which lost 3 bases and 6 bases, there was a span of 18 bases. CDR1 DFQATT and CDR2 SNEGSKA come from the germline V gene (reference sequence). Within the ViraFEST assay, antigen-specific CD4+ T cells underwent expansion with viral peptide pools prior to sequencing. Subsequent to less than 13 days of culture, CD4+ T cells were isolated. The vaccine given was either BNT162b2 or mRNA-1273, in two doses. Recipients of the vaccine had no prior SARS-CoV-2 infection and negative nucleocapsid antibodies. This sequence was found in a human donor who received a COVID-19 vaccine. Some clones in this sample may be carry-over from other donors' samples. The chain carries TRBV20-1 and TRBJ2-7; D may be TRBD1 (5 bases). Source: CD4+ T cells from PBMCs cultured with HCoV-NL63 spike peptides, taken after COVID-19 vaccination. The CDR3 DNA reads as TGCAGTGCTAGTAATTTCAGGGCCGAAGGCGAGCAGTACGTC. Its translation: CSASNFRAEGEQYV.